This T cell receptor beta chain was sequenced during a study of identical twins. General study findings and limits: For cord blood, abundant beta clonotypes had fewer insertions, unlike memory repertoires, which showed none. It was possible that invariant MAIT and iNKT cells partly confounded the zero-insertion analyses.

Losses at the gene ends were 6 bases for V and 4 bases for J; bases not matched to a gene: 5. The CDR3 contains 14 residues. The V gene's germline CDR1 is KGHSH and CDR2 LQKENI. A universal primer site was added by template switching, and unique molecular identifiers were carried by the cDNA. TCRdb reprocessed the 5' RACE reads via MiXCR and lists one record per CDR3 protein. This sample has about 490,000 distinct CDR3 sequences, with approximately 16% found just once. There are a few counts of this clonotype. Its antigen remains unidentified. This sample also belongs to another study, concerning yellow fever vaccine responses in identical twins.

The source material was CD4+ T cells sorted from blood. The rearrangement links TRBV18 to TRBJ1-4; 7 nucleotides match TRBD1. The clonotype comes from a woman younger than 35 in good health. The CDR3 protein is CASSGQANNEKLFF. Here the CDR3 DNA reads TGTGCCAGCTCCGGACAGGCCAATAATGAAAAACTGTTTTTT.